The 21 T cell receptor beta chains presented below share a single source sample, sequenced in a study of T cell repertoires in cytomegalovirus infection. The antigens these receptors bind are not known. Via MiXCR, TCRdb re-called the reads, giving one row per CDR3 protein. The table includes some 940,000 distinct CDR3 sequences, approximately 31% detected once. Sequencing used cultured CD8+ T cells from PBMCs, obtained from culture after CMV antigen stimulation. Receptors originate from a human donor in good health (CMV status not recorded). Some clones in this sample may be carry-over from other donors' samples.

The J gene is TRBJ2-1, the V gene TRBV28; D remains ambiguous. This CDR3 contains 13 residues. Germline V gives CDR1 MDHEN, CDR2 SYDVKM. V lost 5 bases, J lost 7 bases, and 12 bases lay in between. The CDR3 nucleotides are TGTGCCAGCAGTCTCGGCAATCTGAATGAGCAGTTCTTC. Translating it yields CASSLGNLNEQFF.

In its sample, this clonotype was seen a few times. CDR3 bases: TGTGCCAGCAGTTTGTACAGGGGGCTCGGCGAGCAGTACGTC. It codes for CASSLYRGLGEQYV. The chain is built from TRBV27 and TRBJ2-7; TRBD1 matches 9 bases. V lost 3 bases to trimming and J lost 6 bases; unmatched junction nucleotides: 6. Germline assignment: CDR1 MNHEY and CDR2 SMNVEV (reference sequence). This CDR3 comprises 14 residues.

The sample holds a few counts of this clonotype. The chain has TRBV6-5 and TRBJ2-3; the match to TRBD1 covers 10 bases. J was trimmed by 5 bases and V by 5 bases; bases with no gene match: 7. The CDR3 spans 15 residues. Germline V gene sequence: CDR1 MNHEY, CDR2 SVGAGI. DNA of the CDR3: TGTGCCAGCAGTACCGACAGGGGGCTGGTAGATACGCAGTATTTT. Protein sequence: CASSTDRGLVDTQYF.

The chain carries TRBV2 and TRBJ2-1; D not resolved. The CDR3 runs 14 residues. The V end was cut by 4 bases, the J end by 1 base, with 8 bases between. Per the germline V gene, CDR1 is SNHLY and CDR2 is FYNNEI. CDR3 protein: CASSVGYSYNEQFF. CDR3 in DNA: TGTGCCAGCAGTGTTGGGTATTCCTACAATGAGCAGTTCTTC. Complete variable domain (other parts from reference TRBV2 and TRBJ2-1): EPEVTQTPSHQVTQMGQEVILRCVPISNHLYFYWYRQILGQKVEFLVSFYNNEISEKSEIFDDQFSVERPDGSNFTLKIRSTKLEDSAMYFCASSVGYSYNEQFFGPGTRLTVL.

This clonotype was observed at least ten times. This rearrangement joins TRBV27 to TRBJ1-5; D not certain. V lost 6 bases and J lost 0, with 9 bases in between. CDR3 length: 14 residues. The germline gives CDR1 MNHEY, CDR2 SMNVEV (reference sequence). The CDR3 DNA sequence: TGTGCCAGCAGCTTAGCGTATAGCAATCAGCCCCAGCATTTT. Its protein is CASSLAYSNQPQHF.

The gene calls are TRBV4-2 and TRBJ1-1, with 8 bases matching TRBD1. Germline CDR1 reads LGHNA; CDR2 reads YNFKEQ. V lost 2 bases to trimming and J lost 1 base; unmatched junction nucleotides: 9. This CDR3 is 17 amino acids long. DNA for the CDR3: TGTGCCAGCAGCCAAATACAGGGGGGGTCCGAGAACACTGAAGCTTTCTTT. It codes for CASSQIQGGSENTEAFF.

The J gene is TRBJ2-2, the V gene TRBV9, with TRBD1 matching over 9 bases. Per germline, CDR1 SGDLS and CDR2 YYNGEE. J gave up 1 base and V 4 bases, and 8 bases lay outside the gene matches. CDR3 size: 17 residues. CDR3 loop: CASSPPMGQGNTGELFF. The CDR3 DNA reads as TGTGCCAGCAGCCCCCCCATGGGACAGGGGAACACCGGGGAGCTGTTTTTT.

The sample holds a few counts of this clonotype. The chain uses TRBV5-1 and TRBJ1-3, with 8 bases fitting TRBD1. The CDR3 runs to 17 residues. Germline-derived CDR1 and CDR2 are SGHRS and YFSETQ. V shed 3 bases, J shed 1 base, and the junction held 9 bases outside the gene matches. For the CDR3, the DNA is TGCGCCAGCAGCTGGAGCGAGACAGGGGAATCTGGAAACACCATATATTTT. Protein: CASSWSETGESGNTIYF.

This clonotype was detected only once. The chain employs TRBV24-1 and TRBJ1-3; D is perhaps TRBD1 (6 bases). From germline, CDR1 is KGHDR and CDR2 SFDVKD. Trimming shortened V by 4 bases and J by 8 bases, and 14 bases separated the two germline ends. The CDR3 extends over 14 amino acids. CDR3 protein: CATSEGHGVYTIYF. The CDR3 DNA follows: TGTGCCACCAGTGAGGGACATGGTGTTTACACCATATATTTT.

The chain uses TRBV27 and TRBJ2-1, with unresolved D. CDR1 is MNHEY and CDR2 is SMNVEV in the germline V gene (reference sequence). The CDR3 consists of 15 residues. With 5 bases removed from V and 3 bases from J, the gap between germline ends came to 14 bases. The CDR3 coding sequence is TGTGCCAGCAGTCTTTTTGGGGTCGGCTACAATGAGCAGTTCTTC. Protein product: CASSLFGVGYNEQFF.

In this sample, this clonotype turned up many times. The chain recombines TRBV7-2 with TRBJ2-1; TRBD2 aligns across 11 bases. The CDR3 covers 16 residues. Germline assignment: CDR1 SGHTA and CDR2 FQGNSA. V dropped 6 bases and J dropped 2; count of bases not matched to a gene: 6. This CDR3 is CASRRLAGGTYNEQFF. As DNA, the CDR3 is TGTGCCAGCAGACGTCTAGCGGGGGGAACCTACAATGAGCAGTTCTTC.

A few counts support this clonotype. CDR3 loop: CASEAIGTQYF. In nucleotides, the CDR3 is TGTGCTAGTGAGGCCATCGGGACCCAGTACTTC. This chain uses TRBV12-5 with TRBJ2-5; no definite D call. Germline V gene sequence: CDR1 LGHNT, CDR2 FRNRAP. The CDR3 length is 11 residues. Trimming cost V 7 bases and J 7 bases, with 10 bases left between them.

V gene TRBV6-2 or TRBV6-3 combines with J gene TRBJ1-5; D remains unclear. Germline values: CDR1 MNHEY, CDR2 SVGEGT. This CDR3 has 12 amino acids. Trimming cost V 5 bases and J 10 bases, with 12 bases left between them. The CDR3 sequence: CASSNRANPQHF. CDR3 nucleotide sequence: TGTGCCAGCAGTAACCGGGCTAACCCCCAGCATTTT.

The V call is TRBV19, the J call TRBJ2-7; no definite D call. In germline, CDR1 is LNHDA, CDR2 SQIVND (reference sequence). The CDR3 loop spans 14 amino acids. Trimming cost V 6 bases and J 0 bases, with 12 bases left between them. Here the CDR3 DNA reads TGTGCCAGTAGACCTCGGCCGAGCTCCTACGAGCAGTACTTC. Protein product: CASRPRPSSYEQYF. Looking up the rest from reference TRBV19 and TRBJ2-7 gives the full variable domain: DGGITQSPKYLFRKEGQNVTLSCEQNLNHDAMYWYRQDPGQGLRLIYYSQIVNDFQKGDIAEGYSVSREKKESFPLTVTSAQKNPTAFYLCASRPRPSSYEQYFGPGTRLTVT.

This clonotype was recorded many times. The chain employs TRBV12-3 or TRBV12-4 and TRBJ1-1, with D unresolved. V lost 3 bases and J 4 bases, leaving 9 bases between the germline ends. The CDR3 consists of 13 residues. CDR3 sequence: CASSFPPGTEAFF. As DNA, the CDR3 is TGTGCCAGCAGTTTTCCCCCGGGCACTGAAGCTTTCTTT.

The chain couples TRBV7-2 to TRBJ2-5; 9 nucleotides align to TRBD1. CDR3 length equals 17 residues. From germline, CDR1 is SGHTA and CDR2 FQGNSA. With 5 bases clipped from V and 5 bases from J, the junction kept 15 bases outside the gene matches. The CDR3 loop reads CASSPRGIGTGLETQYF. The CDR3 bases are TGTGCCAGCAGCCCCAGAGGGATCGGGACAGGGTTGGAGACCCAGTACTTC.

Here the CDR3 reads CASSYHGRVTSPLHF. The CDR3 nucleotides are TGTGCCAGCAGTTACCATGGGCGGGTTACTTCACCCCTCCACTTT. This chain uses TRBV12-3 or TRBV12-4 with TRBJ1-6; D ambiguous. This CDR3 contains 15 residues. Trimming took 4 bases from V and 9 from J, leaving 16 bases between them.

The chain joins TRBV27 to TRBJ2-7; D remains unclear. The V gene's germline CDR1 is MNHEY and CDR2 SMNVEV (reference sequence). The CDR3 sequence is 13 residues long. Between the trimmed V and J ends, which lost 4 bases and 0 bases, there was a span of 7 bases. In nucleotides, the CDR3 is TGTGCCAGCAGTTCCAGCCACTCCTACGAGCAGTACTTC. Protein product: CASSSSHSYEQYF.

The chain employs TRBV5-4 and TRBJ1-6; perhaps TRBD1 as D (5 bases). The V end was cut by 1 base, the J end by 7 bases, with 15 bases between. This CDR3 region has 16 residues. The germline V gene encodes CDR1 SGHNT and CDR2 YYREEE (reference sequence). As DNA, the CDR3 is TGTGCCAGCAGCTTGCGGCGGGAGAAGGGGAATTCACCCCTCCACTTT. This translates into CASSLRREKGNSPLHF. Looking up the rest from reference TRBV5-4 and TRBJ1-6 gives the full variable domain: ETGVTQSPTHLIKTRGQQVTLRCSSQSGHNTVSWYQQALGQGPQFIFQYYREEENGRGNFPPRFSGLQFPNYSSELNVNALELDDSALYLCASSLRREKGNSPLHFGNGTRLTVT.

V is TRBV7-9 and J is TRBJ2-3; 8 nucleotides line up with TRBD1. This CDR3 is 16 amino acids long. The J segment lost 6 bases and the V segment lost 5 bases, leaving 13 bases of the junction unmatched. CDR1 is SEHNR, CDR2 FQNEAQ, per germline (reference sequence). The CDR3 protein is CASSGPDRGESDTQYF. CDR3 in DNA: TGTGCCAGCAGCGGACCTGACAGGGGAGAATCCGATACGCAGTATTTT.

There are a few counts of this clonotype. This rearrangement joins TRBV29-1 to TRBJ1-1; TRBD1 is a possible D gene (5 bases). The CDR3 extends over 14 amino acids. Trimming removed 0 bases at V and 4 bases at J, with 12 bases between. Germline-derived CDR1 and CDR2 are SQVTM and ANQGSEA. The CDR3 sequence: CSVEDRRDGTEAFF. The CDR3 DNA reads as TGCAGCGTTGAAGATCGCAGGGATGGCACTGAAGCTTTCTTT.